This T cell receptor beta chain was captured by sequencing in a study of T cell responses to AZD1222 COVID-19 vaccine. Whether given at about 4 or about 12 weeks, second doses were pooled. In the case of this clone: As yet, its antigen is unknown.

CDR1 and CDR2 from the germline V gene are SGDLS and YYNGEE. Between the trimmed V and J ends, which lost 0 bases and 4 bases, there was a span of 13 bases. The CDR3 has 15 residues. Sequenced by immunoSEQ multiplex PCR; TCRdb stores in-frame clones only, minus some. The sample consists of about 150,000 clones, 90% to 95% of them appearing once. Study conclusions and caveats: The study found Spike-specific TCR breadth and depth rose after two AZD1222 doses. Among spike-specific TCRs, nearly half reportedly target unmutated variant regions.

The sequencing used peripheral blood, collected 28 days after the second AZD1222 dose. The chain links TRBV9 to TRBJ1-2; D not certain. The origin of this receptor is an adult who received the AZD1222 COVID-19 vaccine. CDR3 in amino acids: CASSVGRSELYGYTF. The CDR3 nucleotides are TGTGCCAGCAGCGTAGGTCGGTCGGAGCTCTATGGCTACACCTTC.